The source of this TCR beta chain is a study of blood T cell repertoires in COVID-19. Germline V gives CDR1 GTSNPN, CDR2 SVGIG (reference sequence). The CDR3 sequence is 12 residues long. Deletions cut 3 bases from V and 4 bases from J, with 9 bases between. This clone was observed a few times. Sequencing was performed with immunoSEQ multiplex PCR; in TCRdb, only in-frame clones are kept and a portion is missing. There are more than 55,000 clones in the sample; over 70% occur only once, and approximately 15% lies in the top ten. The sequence was obtained from a woman aged 70 to 79 with acute or convalescent COVID-19. The specimen was peripheral blood. V is TRBV30 and J is TRBJ1-1; perhaps TRBD1 as D (6 bases). This chain's CDR3 is CAWRRGGTEAFF. CDR3 nucleotide sequence: TGTGCCTGGAGGAGGGGGGGCACTGAAGCTTTCTTT.